These T cell receptor beta chains were read from a single sample in a study of blood T cells in healthy people across ages. MiXCR, applied by TCRdb to the 5' RACE reads, yields one record per CDR3 protein. The sample gives 950,000 to 1,200,000 distinct CDR3 sequences, roughly two fifths of which show up once; roughly 14% is in the top ten. Sequenced: blood. These receptors all come from a man aged 18 to 35 in good health. The CDR3 runs from the conserved cysteine through the conserved F or W. Each record gives: J gene, clone size, V gene, D gene, CDR3 DNA, CDR3 protein. The D gene is left open where the match is weak. Some rows have no size entry. The others give once, few or many, or a class for an expanded clone.

TRBJ1-6 | few | TRBV12-3/TRBV12-4 | NA | TGTGCCAGCAGTTCGGACAGAAATAATTCACCCCTCCACTTT | CASSSDRNNSPLHF
TRBJ1-6 | few | TRBV3-1 | NA | TGTGCCAGCAGCCAAGCAGGGCTTAATTCACCCCTCCACTTT | CASSQAGLNSPLHF
TRBJ1-1 | NA | TRBV12-3/TRBV12-4 | NA | TGTGCCAGCAGTCGACAGGACCCGAATACGAACACTGAAGCTTTCTTT | CASSRQDPNTNTEAFF
TRBJ2-7 | NA | TRBV9 | TRBD2 | TGTGCCAGCAGCTCCTCTCCGGGACTAGTACCCCGCGAGCAGTACTTC | CASSSSPGLVPREQYF
TRBJ2-5 | NA | TRBV29-1 | NA | TGCAGCGTTGATTCCGGCAGGGTGGGGTACTTC | CSVDSGRVGYF
TRBJ1-5 | NA | TRBV29-1 | NA | TGCAGCGTCCAAAGCGACGGGAGCAATCAGCCCCAGCATTTT | CSVQSDGSNQPQHF
TRBJ2-1 | NA | TRBV20-1 | TRBD2 | TGCAGTGCAGAATCATGGCGGGGGAGTGAGCAGTTCTTC | CSAESWRGSEQFF
TRBJ2-5 | NA | TRBV20-1 | NA | TGCAGTGGGATCAGGAATGAGCAGTACTTC | CSGIRNEQYF
TRBJ1-5 | NA | TRBV6-1 | NA | TGTGCCAGTAGTGCCGACAACCTTCGGGATCAGCCCCAGCATTTT | CASSADNLRDQPQHF
TRBJ2-7 | few | TRBV6-6 | TRBD1 | TGTGCCAGAAGGCCGACAGGGTACGAGCAGTACTTC | CARRPTGYEQYF
TRBJ1-1 | NA | TRBV20-1 | NA | TGCAGTGCTAGAGTAGACAAGAACACTGAAGCTTTCTTT | CSARVDKNTEAFF
TRBJ2-5 | NA | TRBV7-6 | NA | TGTGCCAGCAGCTTTTCGCTGGGCGAAGAGACCCAGTACTTC | CASSFSLGEETQYF
TRBJ2-1 | few | TRBV4-1 | NA | TGCGCCAGCAGCCAGGTAATTCCCAATGAGCAGTTCTTC | CASSQVIPNEQFF
TRBJ1-1 | NA | TRBV7-9 | NA | TGTGCCAGCAGCCCCCGGACGGTTTTGAACACTGAAGCTTTCTTT | CASSPRTVLNTEAFF
TRBJ1-1 | NA | TRBV4-1 | NA | TGCGCCAGCAGCCAAGAAACAGCCCGAGGCACTGAAGCTTTCTTT | CASSQETARGTEAFF
TRBJ2-1 | NA | TRBV6-1 | TRBD1 | TGTGCCAGCAGGCTAACGGGACAGGGGTCCTACAAGGAGCAGTTCTTC | CASRLTGQGSYKEQFF
TRBJ1-1 | NA | TRBV5-6 | NA | TGTGCCAGCAGCTACACCACGTACACTGAAGCTTTCTTT | CASSYTTYTEAFF
TRBJ1-5 | NA | TRBV13 | NA | TGTGCCAGCAGCTTATCGGCCAGGGGATATAGCAATCAGCCCCAGCATTTT | CASSLSARGYSNQPQHF
TRBJ2-6 | few | TRBV6-2/TRBV6-3 | NA | TGTGCCAGCAGTTCCATGGGGCAGGACTCTGGGGCCAACGTCCTGACTTTC | CASSSMGQDSGANVLTF
TRBJ2-1 | NA | TRBV20-1 | NA | TGCAGTGCGCACCGTGGTGCCCTCCACAATGAGCAGTTCTTC | CSAHRGALHNEQFF
TRBJ2-7 | few | TRBV7-2 | NA | TGTGCCAGCAGCTTAGCGGTGACAACCTACGAGCAGTACTTC | CASSLAVTTYEQYF
TRBJ1-1 | NA | TRBV5-1 | NA | TGCGCCAGCAGCCCCCGAACAGAATACACTGAAGCTTTCTTT | CASSPRTEYTEAFF
TRBJ1-5 | many | TRBV28 | NA | TGTGCCAGCAGTCAGAGGCTTACGGGCAGTTTCAATCAGCCCCAGCATTTT | CASSQRLTGSFNQPQHF
TRBJ1-1 | NA | TRBV6-2/TRBV6-3 | NA | TGTGCCAGCAGTTACCCCAGGGCCGCGAACACTGAAGCTTTCTTT | CASSYPRAANTEAFF
TRBJ2-1 | NA | TRBV4-1 | NA | TGCGCCAGCAGCCAAGGGGAAGGGGGAGAGATAAAGTACAATGAGCAGTTCTTC | CASSQGEGGEIKYNEQFF
TRBJ1-2 | NA | TRBV5-4 | NA | TGTGCCAGCAGCTTGGATCTAAGAGGGGACGGCTACACCTTC | CASSLDLRGDGYTF
TRBJ2-1 | NA | TRBV7-2 | TRBD2 | TGTGCCAGCAGAAGAAGCGGGGACTCCTACAATGAGCAGTTCTTC | CASRRSGDSYNEQFF
TRBJ2-1 | NA | TRBV6-5 | NA | TGTGCCAGCAGTTTAGGCGCGGCGGAGCAGTTCTTC | CASSLGAAEQFF
TRBJ1-2 | NA | TRBV24-1 | TRBD1 | TGTGCCGCCAGTGATCCAGGGGGAAAGGATGGCTACACCTTC | CAASDPGGKDGYTF